A single sample gave rise to the 5 T cell receptor beta chains below, sequenced in a study of identical twins. TCRdb itself ran the 5' RACE reads through MiXCR, one entry per CDR3 protein. The sample holds fewer than 550,000 distinct CDR3 sequences, 13% to 15% seen once. Another study also made use of these data, one on yellow fever vaccine responses in identical twins.

Specimen: CD4+ T cells sorted from blood. The receptors were sampled from a woman between 18 and 29 years old in good health.

This clonotype was observed a few times. The rearrangement links TRBV6-2 or TRBV6-3 to TRBJ1-4; a weak D match, TRBD1 (5 bases). The CDR3 has 20 residues. Germline assignment: CDR1 MNHEY and CDR2 SVGEGT. Trimming pared 2 bases from V and 0 bases from J, leaving 22 bases between. The CDR3 nucleotides read TGTGCCAGCAGTTACAGATCGACAGCCCGACGGCCTGCAACTAATGAAAAACTGTTTTTT. Its translation: CASSYRSTARRPATNEKLFF.

The V call is TRBV7-2, the J call TRBJ2-1, with unresolved D. V lost 5 bases, J lost 0 bases, and 11 bases lay in between. This CDR3 contains 15 residues. Germline loops: CDR1 SGHTA, CDR2 FQGNSA. The CDR3 loop reads CASSPDLSSYNEQFF. The CDR3 region has the DNA TGTGCCAGCAGCCCAGACTTGAGCTCCTACAATGAGCAGTTCTTC.

A few counts support this clonotype. V is TRBV6-1 and J is TRBJ2-7, with TRBD2 as a possible D gene (6 bases). V gave up 7 bases and J gave up 8 bases, with 21 bases separating them. From germline, CDR1 is MNHNS and CDR2 SASEGT. This CDR3 region has 14 residues. In nucleotides, the CDR3 is TGTGCCAGCACCCCCGAAGCTAGCGTAACGAAGCAGTACTTC. Translating it yields CASTPEASVTKQYF.

The table lists this clonotype with many counts. The chain combines TRBV12-3 or TRBV12-4 with TRBJ2-2; D may be TRBD1 or TRBD2 (6 bases each). Trimming pared 2 bases from V and 4 bases from J, leaving 11 bases between. This CDR3 comprises 15 residues. The CDR3 here is CASSLRGLVTGELFF. The CDR3 DNA sequence: TGTGCCAGCAGTTTACGGGGGCTGGTCACCGGGGAGCTGTTTTTT.

This sequence joins TRBV12-3 or TRBV12-4 and TRBJ1-3, with D unclear. The ends were cut back, 8 bases at V and 7 bases at J, with 12 bases in the middle. The CDR3 runs to 12 residues. For the CDR3, the DNA is TGTGCCAGCTCCGAAACCCCGAACACCATATATTTT. This gives the protein CASSETPNTIYF.